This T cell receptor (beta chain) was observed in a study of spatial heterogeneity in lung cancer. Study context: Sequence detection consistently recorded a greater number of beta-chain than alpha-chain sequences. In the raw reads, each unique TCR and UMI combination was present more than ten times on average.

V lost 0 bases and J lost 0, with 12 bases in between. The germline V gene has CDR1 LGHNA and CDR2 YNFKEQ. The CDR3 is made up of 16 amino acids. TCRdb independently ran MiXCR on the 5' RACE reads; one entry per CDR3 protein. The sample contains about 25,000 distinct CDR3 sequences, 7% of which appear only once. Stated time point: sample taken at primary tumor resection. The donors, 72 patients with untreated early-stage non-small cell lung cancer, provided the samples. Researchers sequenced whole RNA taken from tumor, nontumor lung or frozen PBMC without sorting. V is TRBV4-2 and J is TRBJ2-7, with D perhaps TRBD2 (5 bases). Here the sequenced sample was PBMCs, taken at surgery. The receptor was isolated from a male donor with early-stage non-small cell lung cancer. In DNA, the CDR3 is TGTGCCAGCAGCCAAGAAGCTGCCGGGGTCTCCTACGAGCAGTACTTC. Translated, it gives CASSQEAAGVSYEQYF.